A selection of T cell receptor beta chains follows, all from one sample in a study of identical twins. TCRdb re-called the 5' RACE reads with MiXCR, one entry per CDR3 protein. The sample lists 1.5 million to 2 million distinct CDR3 sequences; around 29% were seen once. The sample comprised cord blood. These receptors originate from a newborn girl in good health. Both conserved end residues are part of each CDR3. Fields, in order: J gene, V gene, CDR3 protein.

>TRBJ2-1|TRBV20-1
CSARWSGNEQFF
>TRBJ2-1|TRBV4-1
CASSQEFAGTYNEQFF
>TRBJ1-2|TRBV29-1
CSGDPPGYEDGYTF
>TRBJ2-5|TRBV4-2
CASSQDSGIQETQYF
>TRBJ2-7|TRBV5-5
CASSLGPGEAYEQYF
>TRBJ1-5|TRBV28
CASSSVDRANQPQHF
>TRBJ1-2|TRBV20-1
CSARDPPTERLGGYTF
>TRBJ1-5|TRBV2
CASSDFPWSAAIGQPQHF
>TRBJ2-1|TRBV28
CAIKLAGGYNEQFF
>TRBJ2-7|TRBV20-1
CSAHRGRSYEQYF
>TRBJ1-6|TRBV9
CASGGRDNSPLHF
>TRBJ2-7|TRBV12-3/TRBV12-4
CASSGGTSGRKDEQYF
>TRBJ2-2|TRBV20-1
CSASPGVDTGELFF
>TRBJ1-4|TRBV6-1
CASSEFGKTGGVGKLFF
>TRBJ1-1|TRBV7-2
CASSWTGVALKEAFF
>TRBJ1-1|TRBV6-5
CASFSGGLNTEAFF
>TRBJ2-5|TRBV5-1
CASSLGVAEETQYF
>TRBJ1-2|TRBV6-6
CASSSGFRAHGYTF
>NA|TRBV20-1
CSARGLGQGYEQYF
>TRBJ1-2|TRBV7-7
CASSPMTGGRDYTF
>TRBJ1-2|TRBV5-5
CASSSGVYYGYTF
>TRBJ1-2|TRBV14
CASSQLGAGYGYTF
>TRBJ2-7|TRBV4-2
CASSQAGDSTEQYF
>TRBJ2-2|TRBV5-1
CASSLVISGNTGELFF
>TRBJ1-4|TRBV15
CATSRDGGRHEKLFF
>TRBJ2-1|TRBV20-1
CSARDRWGSYNEQFF